This T cell receptor beta chain emerged from a study of CD8+CD57+ T cells in acquired aplastic anemia. Genomic DNA provided the template from which TCR beta VDJ and CDR3 profiles were obtained. MiXCR, applied by TCRdb to the reads, yields one record per CDR3 protein. The table records roughly 220,000 distinct CDR3 sequences, 65% of them present only once. An expansion of CD8+CD57+ cells by flow cytometry had been shown in patients chosen for sequencing. Germline V gives CDR1 SGHTA, CDR2 FQGNSA. V was pared by 1 base and J by 9 bases, with 10 bases between. The CDR3 runs 13 residues. This chain uses TRBV7-2 with TRBJ2-1; D is undetermined. This receptor was identified in a human donor with aplastic anemia. Sample: sorted CD4+, CD8+, or CD8+CD57+ T cells (not recorded which) from PBMCs. The CDR3 sequence is CASSLGSISEQFF. DNA of the CDR3: TGTGCCAGCAGCTTAGGATCAATTAGTGAGCAGTTCTTC.